One and the same sample provided the 8 T cell receptor beta chains below, sequenced in a study of shared clonotypes between healthy human individuals. Terminally differentiated effector memory CD45RA+ cells were excluded by CCR7 positive selection of CD45RO-negative cells. Profiled with immunoSEQ multiplex PCR; TCRdb holds only in-frame clones, not every one. The sample shows nearly 2 million clones, about 95% of them seen only once. The sequenced sample consisted of naive CD8+ T cells sorted from blood. Receptors were obtained from a man between 18 and 35 years old in good health.

The gene calls are TRBV6-7 and TRBJ2-2, with D possibly being TRBD2 (5 bases). TRBV6-7 has ORF status, its function being uncertain. This CDR3 is 17 amino acids long. Between the trimmed V and J ends, which lost 0 bases and 1 base, there was a span of 12 bases. In nucleotides, the CDR3 is TGTGCCAGCAGTTACTCAGCCAGCGGATTGAACACCGGGGAGCTGTTTTTT. Protein sequence: CASSYSASGLNTGELFF.

V usage is TRBV19 and J usage is TRBJ1-5; 7 positions match TRBD1. J lost 6 bases, V lost 5 bases, and 7 bases had no gene match. CDR1 is LNHDA and CDR2 is SQIVND in the germline V gene (reference sequence). The CDR3 length is 14 residues. The CDR3: CASSVLGGSQPQHF. The CDR3 nucleotides are TGTGCCAGTAGTGTGTTAGGGGGCTCTCAGCCCCAGCATTTT.

Comment on this clone: Additional DNA sequences in this sample encode the identical CDR3. The chain carries TRBV5-1 and TRBJ2-7; 9 bases map to TRBD2. Germline CDR1 reads SGHRS; CDR2 reads YFSETQ. The J segment lost 0 bases and the V segment lost 4 bases, leaving 2 bases of the junction unmatched. This CDR3 comprises 14 residues. The CDR3 DNA follows: TGCGCCAGCAGCCCGGGACTAGCCTCCTACGAGCAGTACTTC. As protein: CASSPGLASYEQYF.

Here the CDR3 DNA reads TGCGCCAGCAGTGGGACAGGGATGAACACTGAAGCTTTCTTT. It yields the protein CASSGTGMNTEAFF. The chain combines TRBV10-1 with TRBJ1-1; 8 bases map to TRBD1. The junction had 1 base not matched to a gene; V was cut back by 4 bases and J by 0 bases. There are 14 residues in the CDR3. The V gene's germline CDR1 is WNHNN and CDR2 SYGVQD (reference sequence).

In regard to this clone: Other DNA sequences in this sample translate to the same CDR3. The chain combines TRBV9 with TRBJ2-1; D is unclear. The germline V gene encodes CDR1 SGDLS and CDR2 YYNGEE. The CDR3 runs to 13 residues. V lost 2 bases and J 3 bases, leaving 6 bases between the germline ends. CDR3 amino acids: CASSVGIYNEQFF. The CDR3 DNA follows: TGTGCCAGCAGCGTGGGGATCTACAATGAGCAGTTCTTC.

The chain joins TRBV30 to TRBJ2-1, with D unclear. The V end lost 4 bases, the J end lost 6 bases, and 4 bases lay between the germline ends. The CDR3 contains 10 residues. Germline CDR1 and CDR2: GTSNPN and SVGIG (reference sequence). Here the CDR3 reads CAWKGNEQFF. CDR3 DNA sequence: TGTGCCTGGAAAGGCAATGAGCAGTTCTTC. Combining the CDR3 with reference TRBV30 and TRBJ2-1 gives the whole variable domain SQTIHQWPATLVQPVGSPLSLECTVEGTSNPNLYWYRQAAGRGLQLLFYSVGIGQISSEVPQNLSASRPQDRQFILSSKKLLLSDSGFYLCAWKGNEQFFGPGTRLTVL.

The chain joins TRBV5-1 to TRBJ2-2; no reliable D call. Trimming stripped 4 bases from V and 5 bases from J, with 6 bases between. The CDR3 is 12 amino acids. Germline CDR1 reads SGHRS; CDR2 reads YFSETQ. The DNA of the CDR3 is TGCGCCAGCAGCGAAGGTACCGGGGAGCTGTTTTTT. Translating it yields CASSEGTGELFF.

On this clone: At the DNA level, this CDR3 is encoded by other sequences in the same sample as well. The rearrangement joins TRBV14 to TRBJ2-7, with 11 bases matching TRBD1. This CDR3 spans 14 amino acids. Germline lookup yields CDR1 SGHDN and CDR2 FVKESK. Trimming removed 4 bases from V and 4 bases from J; junction bases left unmatched: 3. The chain's CDR3 is CASSLGQGAYEQYF. In DNA form, the CDR3 reads TGTGCCAGCAGCCTAGGACAGGGGGCATACGAGCAGTACTTC.